These 17 T cell receptor beta chains originate from one sample sequenced in a study of blood T cell repertoires in COVID-19. Some clones are missing from TCRdb's copy, which holds only in-frame ones; the method was immunoSEQ multiplex PCR. The sample consists of about 200,000 clones, 85% of them appearing once. The specimen sequenced was peripheral blood. The source is an elderly woman with acute or convalescent COVID-19.

The rearrangement joins TRBV11-3 to TRBJ1-1; 8 bases fit TRBD1. The CDR3 contains 17 residues. V shed 1 base, J shed 0 bases, and the junction held 7 bases outside the gene matches. Per the germline V gene, CDR1 is SGHNT and CDR2 is YENEEA. This CDR3 reads CASSLVNRGELNTEAFF. The CDR3 DNA sequence: TGTGCCAGCAGCTTAGTTAACAGGGGGGAGTTGAACACTGAAGCTTTCTTT.

The V and J genes are TRBV6-6 and TRBJ1-1; perhaps TRBD1 as D (5 bases). CDR1 and CDR2 from the germline V gene are MNHNY and SVGAGI (reference sequence). V was shortened by 5 bases and J by 4 bases, with 17 bases between the two germline ends. The CDR3 length is 15 residues. CDR3 residues: CASSTPTATTTEAFF. The CDR3 nucleotides are TGTGCCAGCAGTACCCCGACAGCCACTACCACTGAAGCTTTCTTT.

The chain is built from TRBV4-3 and TRBJ1-5; 9 bases are shared with TRBD1. V lost 5 bases, J lost 5 bases, and 7 bases stayed unmatched. Per germline, CDR1 LGHNA and CDR2 YSLEER. The CDR3 totals 15 residues. The CDR3 region has the DNA TGCGCCAGCAGCAGGGACAGGGAGGTTTATCAGCCCCAGCATTTT. Amino acids: CASSRDREVYQPQHF.

The chain employs TRBV11-2 and TRBJ2-2; the match to TRBD2 covers 8 bases. The CDR3 extends over 15 amino acids. Per germline, CDR1 SGHAT and CDR2 FQNNGV. Trimming removed 5 bases from V and 2 bases from J; junction bases left unmatched: 4. The CDR3 bases are TGTGCCAGCAGCCTAACTAGCGGAAACACCGGGGAGCTGTTTTTT. It is translated as CASSLTSGNTGELFF.

The rearrangement links TRBV30 to TRBJ1-1; D unclear. CDR1 and CDR2 from the germline V gene are GTSNPN and SVGIG (reference sequence). The V and J ends lost 4 bases and 4 bases respectively, with 13 bases between them. CDR3 length: 13 amino acids. CDR3 sequence reads: CAWKKGAGTEAFF. For the CDR3, the DNA is TGTGCCTGGAAGAAGGGAGCGGGCACTGAAGCTTTCTTT. The entire variable domain, with the rest obtained from reference TRBV30 and TRBJ1-1, is as follows: SQTIHQWPATLVQPVGSPLSLECTVEGTSNPNLYWYRQAAGRGLQLLFYSVGIGQISSEVPQNLSASRPQDRQFILSSKKLLLSDSGFYLCAWKKGAGTEAFFGQGTRLTVV.

J is TRBJ2-5 and V is TRBV29-1, with 12 bases fitting TRBD2. Unmatched junction bases numbered 3, after V lost 6 bases and J lost 4 bases. CDR1 and CDR2 from the germline V gene are SQVTM and ANQGSEA. CDR3 length: 13 amino acids. In DNA form, the CDR3 reads TGCAGCGTCAGGGGACTAGCGGGAGAGACCCAGTACTTC. Translating gives CSVRGLAGETQYF. Complete variable domain (other parts from reference TRBV29-1 and TRBJ2-5): SAVISQKPSRDICQRGTSLTIQCQVDSQVTMMFWYRQQPGQSLTLIATANQGSEATYESGFVIDKFPISRPNLTFSTLTVSNMSPEDSSIYLCSVRGLAGETQYFGPGTRLLVL.

This clone was seen just once. The rearrangement uses TRBV5-1 and TRBJ2-3; 8 bases line up with TRBD1. Trimming removed 0 bases from V and 4 bases from J; junction bases left unmatched: 4. The CDR3 extends over 15 amino acids. Per the germline V gene, CDR1 is SGHRS and CDR2 is YFSETQ. CDR3 residues: CASSLGTGIPDTQYF. The CDR3 DNA reads TGCGCCAGCAGCTTGGGGACAGGGATTCCAGATACGCAGTATTTT. Variable domain in full (rest from reference TRBV5-1 and TRBJ2-3): KAGVTQTPRYLIKTRGQQVTLSCSPISGHRSVSWYQQTPGQGLQFLFEYFSETQRNKGNFPGRFSGRQFSNSRSEMNVSTLELGDSALYLCASSLGTGIPDTQYFGPGTRLTVL.

V is TRBV10-3 and J is TRBJ2-3; 7 bases are a match to TRBD2. The CDR3 has 18 residues. Germline assignment: CDR1 ENHRY and CDR2 SYGVKD. J lost 0 bases, V lost 6 bases, and 15 bases had no gene match. The CDR3 here is CAIREWGDYDQSTDTQYF. DNA of the CDR3: TGTGCCATCAGGGAATGGGGGGACTATGATCAGAGCACAGATACGCAGTATTTT.

The chain combines TRBV7-9 with TRBJ2-1; TRBD1 matches at 7 bases. V dropped 5 bases and J dropped 1; count of bases not matched to a gene: 8. Germline V gene data show CDR1 as SEHNR and CDR2 as FQNEAQ (reference sequence). The CDR3 contains 16 residues. The CDR3 sequence: CASSPRRGSSYNEQFF. Written as DNA, the CDR3 is TGTGCCAGCAGCCCCCGCAGGGGGAGTTCCTACAATGAGCAGTTCTTC.

This clone has only a few counts. This rearrangement joins TRBV28 to TRBJ2-3, with D unresolved. The CDR3 extends over 13 amino acids. The V end was cut by 6 bases, the J end by 0 bases, with 7 bases between. From germline, CDR1 is MDHEN and CDR2 SYDVKM. CDR3 region: CASRLTSTDTQYF. In DNA, the CDR3 is TGTGCCAGCAGGCTTACTAGCACAGATACGCAGTATTTT.

This chain connects TRBV18 to TRBJ2-3; 7 nucleotides line up with TRBD2. Trimming took 4 bases from V and 6 from J; bases not matched to a gene: 13. This CDR3 comprises 16 residues. CDR1 is KGHSH and CDR2 is LQKENI in the germline V gene. This CDR3 reads CASSLGNAGAGDTQYF. Here the CDR3 DNA reads TGTGCCAGCTCACTGGGTAATGCGGGAGCTGGGGATACGCAGTATTTT. The whole variable domain, filled in from reference TRBV18 and TRBJ2-3, reads NAGVMQNPRHLVRRRGQEARLRCSPMKGHSHVYWYRQLPEEGLKFMVYLQKENIIDESGMPKERFSAEFPKEGPSILRIQQVVRGDSAAYFCASSLGNAGAGDTQYFGPGTRLTVL.

This clone occurred once. The chain combines TRBV6-4 with TRBJ2-1, with 10 bases matching TRBD2. The CDR3 runs to 13 residues. Germline V gene data show CDR1 as MRHNA and CDR2 as SNTAGT. The DNA for the CDR3 is TGTGCAACAGCAGTTCAGCGGGAGGGTGAGCAGTTCTTC. Protein: CATAVQREGEQFF.

V and J are TRBV5-1 and TRBJ1-5; D not certain. The V gene's germline CDR1 is SGHRS and CDR2 YFSETQ. V shed 0 bases and J shed 4 bases, with 8 bases lying between them. The CDR3 is made up of 14 amino acids. CDR3 nucleotide sequence: TGCGCCAGCAGCTTGGGAGCTTCAAATCAGCCCCAGCATTTT. It encodes CASSLGASNQPQHF.

J is TRBJ1-1 and V is TRBV4-2; 12 bases agree with TRBD1. Germline CDR1 is LGHNA and CDR2 is YNFKEQ. Losses at the gene ends were 6 bases for V and 4 bases for J; bases not matched to a gene: 9. The length of the CDR3 is 16 residues. CDR3 sequence: CASSTGTGGLGTEAFF. Here the CDR3 DNA reads TGTGCCAGCAGTACCGGGACAGGGGGCTTAGGCACTGAAGCTTTCTTT.

V usage is TRBV27 and J usage is TRBJ2-1; 9 bases line up with TRBD1. Germline-derived CDR1 and CDR2 are MNHEY and SMNVEV (reference sequence). The CDR3 runs to 15 residues. Germline trimming cut 3 bases from V and 4 bases from J; bases unmatched to any gene: 4. The CDR3 DNA reads as TGTGCCAGCAGTTTGGGGGACAGGGATTACAATGAGCAGTTCTTC. Amino acid sequence: CASSLGDRDYNEQFF.

The chain combines TRBV7-9 with TRBJ1-1, with TRBD1 matching over 7 bases. V dropped 6 bases and J dropped 2; count of bases not matched to a gene: 9. CDR3 length equals 15 residues. From germline, CDR1 is SEHNR and CDR2 FQNEAQ (reference sequence). The CDR3 bases are TGTGCCAGCAGGCCGACAGGGACCCTAAACACTGAAGCTTTCTTT. Protein: CASRPTGTLNTEAFF.

This clone was counted a single time. The V call is TRBV4-3, the J call TRBJ2-5; 8 bases align to TRBD2. Germline V lookup: CDR1 LGHNA, CDR2 YSLEER. The CDR3 extends over 15 amino acids. The ends lost 2 bases at V and 1 base at J; junction bases unmatched: 3. CDR3: CASSQQLAAQETQYF. CDR3 sequence (DNA): TGCGCCAGCAGCCAACAACTAGCGGCCCAAGAGACCCAGTACTTC.